The T cell receptor beta chain described here comes from a study of T-cell memory formation after mild COVID-19. Study information: Largely, TCR clusters stayed within a single donor. Study-level findings and limits: CD4+ contracting clones lay mainly in CM and EM, CD8+ ones in EMRA. Some clones that responded were present in memory (sampled pre-infection), which suggests cross-reactive memory joined.

TCRdb called the 5' RACE reads again in MiXCR, with one record for every CDR3 protein. The sample has fewer than 350,000 distinct CDR3 sequences, 15% to 20% seen once. This CDR3 is 13 amino acids long. V dropped 5 bases and J dropped 7; count of bases not matched to a gene: 5. This clonotype came up a few times. Its antigen is undetermined. Sequencing was carried out using PBMCs or a T cell subset sorted from them (not recorded which). This receptor was identified in a man aged 18 to 30 who had mild COVID-19 (a few samples of this study predate the infection). Cell type and time point are not known. The chain employs TRBV12-3 or TRBV12-4 and TRBJ2-3; 8 nucleotides match TRBD2. The CDR3 coding sequence is TGTGCCAGCAGTAGCGGGGGCGCCAATACGCAGTATTTT. Protein product: CASSSGGANTQYF.